This T cell receptor (beta chain) was profiled in a study of T-cell memory formation after mild COVID-19. General study findings and limits: A balance of CD4 and CD8 characterized clones contracting day 15 to 85, whereas later expanders leaned CD4+. What remained unconfirmed was the SARS-CoV-2 specificity of second-wave clones peaking on day 37.

TCRdb reprocessed the 5' RACE reads with MiXCR, giving one entry per CDR3 protein. Of around 300,000 distinct CDR3 sequences in the sample, under 20% were seen once. Looked up from germline, CDR1 is SEHNR and CDR2 is FQNEAQ (reference sequence). The CDR3 runs 11 residues. The V end lost 7 bases, the J end lost 10 bases, and 11 bases lay between the germline ends. On this clonotype itself: Its antigen is not known. It is likely a read error, because the conserved phenylalanine at the end of the CDR3 is missing.

Sequencing was performed on PBMCs or a T cell subset sorted from them (not recorded which). The source of this sequence is a man aged 18-30 years who had mild COVID-19 (a few samples of this study predate the infection). Cell type and time point are not known. The V call is TRBV7-9, the J call TRBJ2-1; D is undetermined. CDR3 sequence reads: CASTRGSEQFL. In DNA, the CDR3 is TGTGCCAGCACCCGTGGGTCCGAGCAGTTCTTA.